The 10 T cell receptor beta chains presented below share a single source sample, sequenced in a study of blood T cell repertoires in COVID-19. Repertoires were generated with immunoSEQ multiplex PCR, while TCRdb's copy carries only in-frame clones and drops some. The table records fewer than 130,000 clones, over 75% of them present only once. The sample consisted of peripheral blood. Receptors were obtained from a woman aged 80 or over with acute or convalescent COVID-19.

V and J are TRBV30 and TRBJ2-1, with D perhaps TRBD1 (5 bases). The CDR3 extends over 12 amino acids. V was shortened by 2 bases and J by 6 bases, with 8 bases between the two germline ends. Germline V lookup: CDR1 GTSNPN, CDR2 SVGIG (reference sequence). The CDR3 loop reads CAWSQGFNEQFF. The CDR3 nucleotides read TGTGCCTGGAGTCAGGGTTTCAATGAGCAGTTCTTC.

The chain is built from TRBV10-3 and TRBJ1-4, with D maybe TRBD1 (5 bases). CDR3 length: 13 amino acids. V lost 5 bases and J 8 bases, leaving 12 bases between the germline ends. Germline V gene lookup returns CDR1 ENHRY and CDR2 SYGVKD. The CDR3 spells CAISPGVGEKLFF. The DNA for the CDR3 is TGTGCCATCAGTCCGGGGGTAGGAGAAAAACTGTTTTTT.

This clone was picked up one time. The CDR3 coding sequence is TGCAGTGCTAGAGCAGATCGGCAGTACTTC. Its translation: CSARADRQYF. The chain is built from TRBV20-1 and TRBJ2-7; D gene uncertain. Germline V gene data show CDR1 as DFQATT and CDR2 as SNEGSKA (reference sequence). The CDR3 covers 10 residues. With 1 base removed from V and 9 bases from J, the gap between germline ends came to 7 bases.

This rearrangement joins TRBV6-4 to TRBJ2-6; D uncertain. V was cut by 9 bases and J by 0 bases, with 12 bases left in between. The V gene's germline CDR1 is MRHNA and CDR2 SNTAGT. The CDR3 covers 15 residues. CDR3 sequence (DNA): TGTGCCAGTCCTATGCGGCCCTCTGGGGCCAACGTCCTGACTTTC. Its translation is CASPMRPSGANVLTF.

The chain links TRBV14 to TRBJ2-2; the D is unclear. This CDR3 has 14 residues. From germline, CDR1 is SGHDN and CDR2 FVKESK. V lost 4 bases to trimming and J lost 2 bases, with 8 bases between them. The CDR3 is CASSLGFNTGELFF. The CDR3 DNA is TGTGCCAGCAGCCTCGGGTTTAACACCGGGGAGCTGTTTTTT.

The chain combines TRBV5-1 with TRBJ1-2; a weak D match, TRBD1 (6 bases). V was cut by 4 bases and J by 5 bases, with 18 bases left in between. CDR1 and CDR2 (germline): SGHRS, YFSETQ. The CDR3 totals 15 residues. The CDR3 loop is CASSRDNAGLYGYTF. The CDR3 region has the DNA TGCGCCAGCAGCAGGGACAACGCAGGGTTGTATGGCTACACCTTC. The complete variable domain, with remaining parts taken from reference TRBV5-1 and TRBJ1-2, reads KAGVTQTPRYLIKTRGQQVTLSCSPISGHRSVSWYQQTPGQGLQFLFEYFSETQRNKGNFPGRFSGRQFSNSRSEMNVSTLELGDSALYLCASSRDNAGLYGYTFGSGTRLTVV.

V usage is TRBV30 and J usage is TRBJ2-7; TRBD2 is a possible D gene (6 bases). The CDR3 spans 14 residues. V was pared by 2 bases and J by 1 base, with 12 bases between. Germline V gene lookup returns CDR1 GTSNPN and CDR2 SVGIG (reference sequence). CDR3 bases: TGTGCCTGGAGTAATCGGGGGTTGTCCTACGAGCAGTACTTC. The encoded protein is CAWSNRGLSYEQYF. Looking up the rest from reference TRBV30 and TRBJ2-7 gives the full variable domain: SQTIHQWPATLVQPVGSPLSLECTVEGTSNPNLYWYRQAAGRGLQLLFYSVGIGQISSEVPQNLSASRPQDRQFILSSKKLLLSDSGFYLCAWSNRGLSYEQYFGPGTRLTVT.

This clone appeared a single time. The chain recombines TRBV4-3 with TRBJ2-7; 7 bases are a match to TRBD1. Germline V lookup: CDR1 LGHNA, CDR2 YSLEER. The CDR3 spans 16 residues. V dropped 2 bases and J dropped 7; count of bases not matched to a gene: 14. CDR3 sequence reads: CASSQFLGTAVWEQYF. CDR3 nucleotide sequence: TGCGCCAGCAGCCAATTCCTAGGGACAGCAGTCTGGGAGCAGTACTTC.

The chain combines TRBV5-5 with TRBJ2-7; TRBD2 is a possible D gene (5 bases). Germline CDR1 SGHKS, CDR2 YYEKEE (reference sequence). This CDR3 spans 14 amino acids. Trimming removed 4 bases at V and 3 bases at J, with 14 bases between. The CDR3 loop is CASSPGYNNYEQYF. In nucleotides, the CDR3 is TGTGCCAGCAGCCCGGGATACAACAACTACGAGCAGTACTTC.

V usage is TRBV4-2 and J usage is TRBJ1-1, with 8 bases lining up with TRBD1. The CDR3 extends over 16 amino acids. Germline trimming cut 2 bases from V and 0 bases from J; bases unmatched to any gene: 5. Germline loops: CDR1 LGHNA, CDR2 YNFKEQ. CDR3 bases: TGTGCCAGCAGCCAACCCCAGGGGGCCATGAACACTGAAGCTTTCTTT. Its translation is CASSQPQGAMNTEAFF.